The T cell receptor beta chain described here comes from a study of spatial heterogeneity in lung cancer. Study at large: Averaged across combinations, each unique TCR and UMI pairing appeared more than ten times in raw reads, which were uncorrected.

Specified time point: sample taken at primary tumor resection. TCR cDNA molecules each had a unique molecular identifier. TCRdb ran MiXCR on the 5' RACE reads and lists one entry per CDR3 protein. The sample lists 30,000 to 45,000 distinct CDR3 sequences, under 8% occurring once. This clonotype has ten or more counts. This CDR3 comprises 15 residues. Germline values: CDR1 SGHRS, CDR2 YFSETQ. With V trimmed by 4 bases and J by 4 bases, 9 bases remained unmatched. This TCR was sampled from a female donor with early-stage non-small cell lung cancer. This chain joins TRBV5-1 and TRBJ1-2; 8 bases agree with TRBD1. Sample: PBMCs, taken at surgery. CDR3 in DNA: TGCGCCAGCAGCGGAGGGACAGGAGCCATCTATGGCTACACCTTC. Translation gives CASSGGTGAIYGYTF.